This section outlines one T cell receptor beta chain sequence together with its context. The antigen remains undetermined. This sample is part of a study of shared clonotypes between healthy human individuals. Germline CDR1 is ENHRY and CDR2 is SYGVKD. Trimming removed 2 bases from V and 5 bases from J, with 5 bases in between. The CDR3 has 12 amino acids. Each sorted subset replicate got 200 ng genomic DNA, 25,000 to 35,000 genomes. Profiled with immunoSEQ multiplex PCR; TCRdb holds only in-frame clones, not every one. Among 740,000 or so clones listed, 55% to 85% were seen once. Points from the study as a whole: Naive CD4 clonotypes were shared across a few donors at about 5%.

The TCR was taken from a young woman in good health. The V gene is TRBV10-3, the J gene TRBJ2-3; D perhaps matches TRBD2 (5 bases). The sample was memory CD4+ T cells sorted from blood. Regarding subset: CD45RA-negative fraction. Here the CDR3 DNA reads TGTGCCATCAGTGAGGAGGGAGATACGCAGTATTTT. Its translation: CAISEEGDTQYF.